This T cell receptor (beta chain) was sequenced for a study of cytomegalovirus exposure and HLA in healthy donors. CDR1 is SNHLY, CDR2 FYNNEI, per germline. V lost 5 bases to trimming and J lost 3 bases; unmatched junction nucleotides: 3. This CDR3 has 15 residues. Primers included in the PCR were 60 Vbeta and 13 Jbeta primers. This table comes from immunoSEQ multiplex PCR, and its TCRdb copy is limited to in-frame clones, with some not included. This sample's table has tens of thousands of clones. The rearrangement uses TRBV2 and TRBJ2-3; 12 bases are shared with TRBD2. This TCR came from a woman aged 55 to 70 in good health and CMV-seropositive. The sample comprised PBMCs. As DNA, the CDR3 is TGTGCCAGCAGTTCTGGACTAGCGGGGACAGATACGCAGTATTTT. Residues: CASSSGLAGTDTQYF.